The TCR beta chain described here comes from a study of CD8+CD57+ T cells in acquired aplastic anemia. With 3 bases removed from V and 3 bases from J, the gap between germline ends came to 12 bases. This CDR3 comprises 14 residues. Whoever was chosen for sequencing had shown CD8+CD57+ cell expansion by flow cytometry. Patients were treatment-naive when blood was sampled. CDR3 and TCR beta VDJ profiling relied on genomic DNA as the template. One entry per CDR3 protein, called by TCRdb with MiXCR from the reads. The repertoire includes about 180,000 distinct CDR3 sequences, nearly 50% of them detected once, and 10% to 15% sits in the top ten.

The source material was sorted CD4+, CD8+, or CD8+CD57+ T cells (not recorded which) from PBMCs. This clonotype originated in a human donor with aplastic anemia. The chain links TRBV12-3 or TRBV12-4 to TRBJ2-7; D might be TRBD2 (6 bases). Written as DNA, the CDR3 is TGTGCCAGCAGTTTTGGGGGAGGAAACTACGAGCAGTACTTC. Residues: CASSFGGGNYEQYF.